The clone carrying this T cell receptor beta chain was seen more than once but under ten times. Antigen specificity is unknown. This record belongs to a study of T cells in Graves' hyperthyroidism and ophthalmopathy. Notes on the study in general: The blood repertoire included most of the expanded thyroid clonotypes above 0.001.

Amplification of TCR beta CDR3 regions was performed using RNA transcripts as template. HTBI primers were used for first-round RT-PCR of the TCR CDR3. TCRdb re-analysed the multiplex PCR reads in MiXCR, keeping a single row per CDR3 protein. The table shows hundreds of thousands of distinct CDR3 sequences, with 38% occurring only once. Hyperthyroidism, newly diagnosed and lasting under 2 months, affected patients aged 18 to 65. The study excluded patients with uncontrolled infection, other autoimmune disease, pregnancy or lactation. Source material for PBMCs was 9 to 10 ml fresh peripheral blood. The source material was blood. The receptor's source is a man younger than 35 with Graves' hyperthyroidism.

The CDR3 loop reads CASSYGTSGSEQYF. The CDR3 bases are TGTGCCAGCAGTTACGGGACTAGCGGGAGCGAGCAGTACTTC. The chain carries TRBV6-5 and TRBJ2-7, with 14 bases lining up with TRBD2. The CDR3 loop spans 14 amino acids. Per germline, CDR1 MNHEY and CDR2 SVGAGI. Trimming took 2 bases from V and 6 from J; bases not matched to a gene: 0.